This TCR beta chain was documented in a study of cytomegalovirus exposure and HLA in healthy donors. The V gene's germline CDR1 is KGHSH and CDR2 LQKENI. The CDR3 loop spans 14 amino acids. V lost 2 bases to trimming and J lost 7 bases, with 11 bases between them. This clone has more than one count but fewer than ten. The PCR made use of 60 Vbeta and 13 Jbeta primers. The method was immunoSEQ multiplex PCR; TCRdb's version includes in-frame clones alone and lacks a portion of them. The profile covers 150,000 to 200,000 clones, with approximately 67% appearing a single time and just under 3% taken by the ten largest.

The chain couples TRBV18 to TRBJ2-2; weak D call: TRBD1 (5 bases). The sequencing sample was made of PBMCs. This clonotype originated in a man in his forties or fifties in good health and CMV-seronegative. The CDR3 DNA follows: TGTGCCAGCTCACCAATCCGACAGAGCGGGGAGCTGTTTTTT. This codes for CASSPIRQSGELFF.